This note documents a single T cell receptor (beta chain) sequence. Its antigen is still unknown. The sample holds other DNA sequences that translate to the same CDR3. The sample originates from a study of shared clonotypes between healthy human individuals. In the study overall: The plates for each donor numbered three CD4 naive, three CD4 memory, two CD8 naive and one CD8 memory.

CDR1 SEHNR and CDR2 FQNEAQ come from the germline V gene (reference sequence). Between the trimmed V and J ends, which lost 5 bases and 0 bases, there was a span of 9 bases. The CDR3 covers 14 residues. Researchers ran the assay at a deep level. Using immunoSEQ multiplex PCR, the repertoire was profiled, and TCRdb retains in-frame clones only, with some absent. Altogether more than 2,000,000 clones are present, approximately 92% being singletons, with the ten largest covering around 0.14%. Findings of the study overall: Although depth was large, rarefaction showed that sequencing of the sorted subsets was incomplete. There were few donors, and this limited the genetic and exposure-history diversity represented.

The sequence was obtained from a man aged 18 to 29 in good health. The sequencing input was naive CD4+ T cells sorted from blood. Subset of the sample: CD45RA+ positively selected. The V and J genes are TRBV7-9 and TRBJ2-3, with a weak D call TRBD1 (6 bases). DNA for the CDR3: TGTGCCAGCAGCCGAACAGGGAGCACAGATACGCAGTATTTT. Its protein is CASSRTGSTDTQYF.